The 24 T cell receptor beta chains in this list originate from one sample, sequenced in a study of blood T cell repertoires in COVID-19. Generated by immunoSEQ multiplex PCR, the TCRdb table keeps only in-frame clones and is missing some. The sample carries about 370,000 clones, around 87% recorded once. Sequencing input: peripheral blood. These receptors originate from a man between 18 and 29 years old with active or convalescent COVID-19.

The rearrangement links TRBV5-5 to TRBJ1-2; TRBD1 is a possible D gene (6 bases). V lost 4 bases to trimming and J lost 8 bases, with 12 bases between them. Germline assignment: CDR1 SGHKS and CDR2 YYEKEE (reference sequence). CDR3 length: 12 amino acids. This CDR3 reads CASSQWGGGYTF. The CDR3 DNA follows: TGTGCCAGCAGCCAGTGGGGGGGCGGCTACACCTTC.

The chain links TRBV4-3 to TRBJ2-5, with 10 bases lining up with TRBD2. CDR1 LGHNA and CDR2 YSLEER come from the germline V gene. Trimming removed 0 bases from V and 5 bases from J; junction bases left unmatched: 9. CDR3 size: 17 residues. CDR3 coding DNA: TGCGCCAGCAGCCAAGATAGGGCTAGCGGGGGTTATGAGACCCAGTACTTC. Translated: CASSQDRASGGYETQYF.

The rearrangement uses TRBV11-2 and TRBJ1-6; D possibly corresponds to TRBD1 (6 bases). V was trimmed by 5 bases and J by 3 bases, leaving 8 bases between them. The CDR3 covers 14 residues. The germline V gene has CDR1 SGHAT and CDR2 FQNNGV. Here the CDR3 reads CASSQQGYNSPLHF. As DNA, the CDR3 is TGTGCCAGCAGCCAACAGGGCTATAATTCACCCCTCCACTTT.

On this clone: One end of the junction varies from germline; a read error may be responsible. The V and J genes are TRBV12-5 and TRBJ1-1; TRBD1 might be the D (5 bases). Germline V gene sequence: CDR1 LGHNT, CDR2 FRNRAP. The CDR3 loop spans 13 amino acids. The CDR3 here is CASGDTSITEVFF. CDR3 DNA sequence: TGTGCTAGTGGGGACACCTCGATCACTGAAGTTTTCTTT.

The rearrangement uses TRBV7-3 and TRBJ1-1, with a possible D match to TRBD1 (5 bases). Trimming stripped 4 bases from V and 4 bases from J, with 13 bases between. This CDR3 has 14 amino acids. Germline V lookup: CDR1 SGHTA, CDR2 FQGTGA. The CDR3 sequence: CASSSDGGSTEAFF. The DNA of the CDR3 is TGTGCCAGCAGCTCGGACGGGGGGAGCACTGAAGCTTTCTTT.

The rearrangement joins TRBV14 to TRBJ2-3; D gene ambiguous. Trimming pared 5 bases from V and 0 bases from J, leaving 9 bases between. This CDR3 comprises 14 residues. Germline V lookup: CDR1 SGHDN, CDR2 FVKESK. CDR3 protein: CASSNLGSTDTQYF. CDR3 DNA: TGTGCCAGCAGCAACCTCGGGAGCACAGATACGCAGTATTTT.

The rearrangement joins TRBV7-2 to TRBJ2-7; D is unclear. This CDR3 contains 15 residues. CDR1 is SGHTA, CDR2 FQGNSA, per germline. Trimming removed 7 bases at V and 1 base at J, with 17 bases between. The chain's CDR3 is CASNRLGYDSYEQYF. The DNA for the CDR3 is TGTGCCAGCAACCGTTTGGGCTATGATTCCTACGAGCAGTACTTC.

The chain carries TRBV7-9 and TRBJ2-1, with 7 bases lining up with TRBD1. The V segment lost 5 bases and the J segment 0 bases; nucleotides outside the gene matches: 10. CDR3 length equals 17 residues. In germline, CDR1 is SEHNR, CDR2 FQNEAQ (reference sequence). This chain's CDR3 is CASSPLQGKVSYNEQFF. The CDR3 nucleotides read TGTGCCAGCAGCCCGCTACAGGGGAAGGTCTCCTACAATGAGCAGTTCTTC.

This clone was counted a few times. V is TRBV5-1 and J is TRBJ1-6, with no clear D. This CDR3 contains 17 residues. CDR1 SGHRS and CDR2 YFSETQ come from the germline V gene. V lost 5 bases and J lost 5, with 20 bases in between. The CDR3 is CASSLAGMARNNSPLHF. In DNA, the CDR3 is TGCGCCAGCAGTTTAGCGGGGATGGCGAGGAATAATTCACCCCTCCACTTT.

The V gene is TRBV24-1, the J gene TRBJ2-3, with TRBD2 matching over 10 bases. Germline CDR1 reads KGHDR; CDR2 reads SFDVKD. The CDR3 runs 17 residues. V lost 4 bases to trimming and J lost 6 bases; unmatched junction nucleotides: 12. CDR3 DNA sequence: TGTGCCACCAGTGACCCCGTTAGCGGGGGGAGAAAGGATACGCAGTATTTT. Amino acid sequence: CATSDPVSGGRKDTQYF.

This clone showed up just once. The DNA of the CDR3 is TGTGCCAGCAGTTACCCCTCAGACAGGACGAACACCGGGGAGCTGTTTTTT. Translating gives CASSYPSDRTNTGELFF. The chain has TRBV6-2 or TRBV6-3 and TRBJ2-2; D may be TRBD1 (6 bases). The germline V gene encodes CDR1 MNHEY and CDR2 SVGEGT. V was pared by 2 bases and J by 0 bases, with 13 bases between. This CDR3 has 17 amino acids.

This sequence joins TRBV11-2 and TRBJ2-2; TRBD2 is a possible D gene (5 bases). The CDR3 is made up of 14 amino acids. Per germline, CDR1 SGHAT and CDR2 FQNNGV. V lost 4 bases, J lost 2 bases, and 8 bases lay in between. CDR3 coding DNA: TGTGCCAGCAGCTCCGGACTTAACACCGGGGAGCTGTTTTTT. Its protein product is CASSSGLNTGELFF.

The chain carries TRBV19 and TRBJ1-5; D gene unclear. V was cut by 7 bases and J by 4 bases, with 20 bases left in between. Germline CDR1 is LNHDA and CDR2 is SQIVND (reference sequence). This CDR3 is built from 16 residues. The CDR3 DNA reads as TGTGCCAGTACGCAGAGATTCGGGGAGCGGAATCAGCCCCAGCATTTT. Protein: CASTQRFGERNQPQHF.

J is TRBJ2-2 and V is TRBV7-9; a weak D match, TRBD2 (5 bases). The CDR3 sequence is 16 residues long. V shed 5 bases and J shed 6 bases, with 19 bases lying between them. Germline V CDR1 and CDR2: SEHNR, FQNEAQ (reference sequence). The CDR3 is CASSPRLEAPPGELFF. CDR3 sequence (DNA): TGTGCCAGCAGCCCCCGATTGGAGGCCCCCCCCGGGGAGCTGTTTTTT.

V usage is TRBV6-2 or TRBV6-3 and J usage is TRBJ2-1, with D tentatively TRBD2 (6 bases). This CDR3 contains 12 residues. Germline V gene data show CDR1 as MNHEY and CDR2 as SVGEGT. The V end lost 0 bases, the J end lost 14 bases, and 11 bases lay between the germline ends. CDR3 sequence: CASSYSREPEFF. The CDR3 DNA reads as TGTGCCAGCAGTTACTCCCGGGAGCCAGAGTTCTTC.

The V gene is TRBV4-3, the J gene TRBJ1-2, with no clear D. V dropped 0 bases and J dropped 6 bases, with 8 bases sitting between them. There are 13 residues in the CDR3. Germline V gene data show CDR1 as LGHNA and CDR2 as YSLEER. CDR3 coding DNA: TGCGCCAGCAGCCAAGATTGGGCGAATGGCTACACCTTC. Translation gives CASSQDWANGYTF.

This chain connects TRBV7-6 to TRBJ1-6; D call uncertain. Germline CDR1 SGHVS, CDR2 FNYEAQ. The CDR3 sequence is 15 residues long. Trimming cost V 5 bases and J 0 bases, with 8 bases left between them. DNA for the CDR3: TGTGCCAGCAGCAGTTTCGGCTCCTATAATTCACCCCTCCACTTT. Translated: CASSSFGSYNSPLHF.

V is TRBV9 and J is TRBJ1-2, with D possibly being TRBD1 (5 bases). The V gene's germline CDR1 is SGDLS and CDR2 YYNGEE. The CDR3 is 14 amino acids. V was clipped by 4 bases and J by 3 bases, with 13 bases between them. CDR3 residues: CASSPSGVDYGYTF. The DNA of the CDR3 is TGTGCCAGCAGCCCGTCGGGGGTCGACTATGGCTACACCTTC. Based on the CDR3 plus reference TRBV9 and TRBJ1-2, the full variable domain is DSGVTQTPKHLITATGQRVTLRCSPRSGDLSVYWYQQSLDQGLQFLIQYYNGEERAKGNILERFSAQQFPDLHSELNLSSLELGDSALYFCASSPSGVDYGYTFGSGTRLTVV.

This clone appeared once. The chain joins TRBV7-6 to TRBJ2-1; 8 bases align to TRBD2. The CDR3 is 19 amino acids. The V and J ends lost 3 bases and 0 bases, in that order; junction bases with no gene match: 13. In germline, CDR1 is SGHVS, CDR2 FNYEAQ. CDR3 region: CASSLGSGGSPGSYNEQFF. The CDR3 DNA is TGTGCCAGCAGCTTGGGCAGCGGGGGCTCACCCGGCTCCTACAATGAGCAGTTCTTC.

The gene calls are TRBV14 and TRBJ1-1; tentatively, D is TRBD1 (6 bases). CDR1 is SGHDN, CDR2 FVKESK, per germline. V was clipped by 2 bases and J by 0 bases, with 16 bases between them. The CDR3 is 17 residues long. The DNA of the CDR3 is TGTGCCAGCAGCCAATACCAGGGGAGCCTCATGAACACTGAAGCTTTCTTT. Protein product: CASSQYQGSLMNTEAFF. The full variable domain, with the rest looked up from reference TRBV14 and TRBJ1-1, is EAGVTQFPSHSVIEKGQTVTLRCDPISGHDNLYWYRRVMGKEIKFLLHFVKESKQDESGMPNNRFLAERTGGTYSTLKVQPAELEDSGVYFCASSQYQGSLMNTEAFFGQGTRLTVV.

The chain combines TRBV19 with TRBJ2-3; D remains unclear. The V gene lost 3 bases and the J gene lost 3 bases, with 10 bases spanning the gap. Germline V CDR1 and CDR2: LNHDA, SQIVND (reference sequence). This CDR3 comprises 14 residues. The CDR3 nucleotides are TGTGCCAGTAGTATGGCGCGGAGAACAGATACGCAGTATTTT. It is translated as CASSMARRTDTQYF.

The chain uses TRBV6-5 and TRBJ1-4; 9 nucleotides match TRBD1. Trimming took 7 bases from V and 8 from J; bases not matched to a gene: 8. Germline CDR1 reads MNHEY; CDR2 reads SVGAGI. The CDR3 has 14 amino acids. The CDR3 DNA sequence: TGTGCCAGCATCGGACAGGGGAAGGACGAAAAACTGTTTTTT. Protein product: CASIGQGKDEKLFF.

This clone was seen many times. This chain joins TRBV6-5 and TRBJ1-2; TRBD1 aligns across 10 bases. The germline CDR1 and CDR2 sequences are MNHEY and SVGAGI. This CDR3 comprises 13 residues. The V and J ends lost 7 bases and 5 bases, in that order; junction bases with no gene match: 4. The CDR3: CASKGTGAYGYTF. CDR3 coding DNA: TGTGCCAGCAAGGGGACAGGGGCTTATGGCTACACCTTC.

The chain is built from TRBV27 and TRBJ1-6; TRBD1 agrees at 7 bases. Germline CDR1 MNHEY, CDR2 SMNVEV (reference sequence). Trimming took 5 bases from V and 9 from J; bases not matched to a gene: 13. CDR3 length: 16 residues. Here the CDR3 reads CASSPYPDRASSPLHF. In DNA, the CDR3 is TGTGCCAGCAGTCCCTACCCCGACAGGGCCAGTTCACCCCTCCACTTT.